What follows are 9 T cell receptor beta chains derived from one specimen sequenced in a study of T cells after yellow fever vaccination. TCRdb reanalysed the 5' RACE reads using MiXCR and keeps one entry per CDR3 protein. The profile covers some 120,000 distinct CDR3 sequences, with around 15% appearing a single time and about 40% taken by the ten largest. This sample comprised CD8+ T cells sorted from PBMCs, obtained 5 days after the yellow fever booster vaccination. The receptors shown here come from a man aged 18 to 29 who received the YFV17D yellow fever vaccine.

The chain links TRBV9 to TRBJ1-1; tentative D call: TRBD1 (5 bases). The CDR3 sequence is 15 residues long. Germline loops: CDR1 SGDLS, CDR2 YYNGEE. V was trimmed by 6 bases and J by 1 base, leaving 16 bases between them. CDR3 protein: CASKRDGQGNTEAFF. The CDR3 DNA follows: TGTGCCAGCAAGAGGGACGGGCAGGGGAACACTGAAGCTTTCTTT.

This clonotype occurred a few times. The chain joins TRBV29-1 to TRBJ2-7, with a weak D call TRBD2 (7 bases). The CDR3 extends over 13 amino acids. Germline CDR1 and CDR2: SQVTM and ANQGSEA. Deletions cut 5 bases from V and 5 bases from J, with 16 bases between. DNA for the CDR3: TGCAGCGTTCAAGGGGGGGCGTCGGACGAGCAGTACGTC. It specifies CSVQGGASDEQYV.

The rearrangement joins TRBV27 to TRBJ2-2, with TRBD2 matching over 7 bases. The CDR3 has 14 amino acids. CDR1 is MNHEY and CDR2 is SMNVEV in the germline V gene (reference sequence). The junction had 0 bases not matched to a gene; V was cut back by 4 bases and J by 1 base. The CDR3 loop reads CASSSGGNTGELFF. In nucleotides, the CDR3 is TGTGCCAGCAGTTCGGGGGGGAACACCGGGGAGCTGTTTTTT.

This clonotype turned up a few times. The chain has TRBV19 and TRBJ2-5; 8 bases map to TRBD1. V gave up 10 bases and J gave up 7 bases; unmatched junction bases: 14. Germline lookup yields CDR1 LNHDA and CDR2 SQIVND (reference sequence). CDR3 size: 14 residues. The CDR3 loop is CATAPTGASGTQYF. The CDR3 DNA reads as TGTGCCACTGCGCCGACAGGGGCGTCAGGGACCCAGTACTTC.

J is TRBJ1-1 and V is TRBV5-1; the match to TRBD1 covers 7 bases. The germline V gene has CDR1 SGHRS and CDR2 YFSETQ. The V segment lost 4 bases and the J segment 5 bases; nucleotides outside the gene matches: 11. This CDR3 is built from 15 residues. This chain's CDR3 is CASSTYRGVGTEAFF. CDR3 DNA: TGCGCCAGCAGCACTTACAGGGGAGTGGGTACTGAAGCTTTCTTT.

The V and J genes are TRBV9 and TRBJ2-3; TRBD1 matches 8 bases. There are 16 residues in the CDR3. CDR1 is SGDLS, CDR2 YYNGEE, per germline. The junction had 7 bases not matched to a gene; V was cut back by 1 base and J by 3 bases. The CDR3 region has the DNA TGTGCCAGCAGCGTACCCCGGGACAGGAAAACAGATACGCAGTATTTT. This gives the protein CASSVPRDRKTDTQYF. Together with reference TRBV9 and TRBJ2-3, the CDR3 gives the full variable domain: DSGVTQTPKHLITATGQRVTLRCSPRSGDLSVYWYQQSLDQGLQFLIQYYNGEERAKGNILERFSAQQFPDLHSELNLSSLELGDSALYFCASSVPRDRKTDTQYFGPGTRLTVL.

The chain uses TRBV12-5 and TRBJ2-3; the D is unclear. The ends were cut back, 3 bases at V and 3 bases at J, with 1 base in the middle. The V gene's germline CDR1 is LGHNT and CDR2 FRNRAP. CDR3 size: 11 residues. As DNA, the CDR3 is TGTGCTAGTGGTTTTACAGATACGCAGTATTTT. The encoded protein is CASGFTDTQYF.

This clonotype has just a few counts. The junction does not match germline at one end; this may be a read error. This chain joins TRBV4-1 and TRBJ1-6; perhaps TRBD1 as D (5 bases). CDR1 and CDR2 from the germline V gene are MGHRA and YSYEKL. The CDR3 covers 17 residues. CDR3 region: CASSQGSGTPYNSPLHF. DNA of the CDR3: TGCGCCAGCAGCCAAGGAAGCGGGACCCCCTACAATTCACCCCTCCACTTT.

At least ten counts were recorded for this clonotype. V gene TRBV6-6 combines with J gene TRBJ2-1; D is undetermined. The CDR3 is 13 residues long. Trimming shortened V by 0 bases and J by 7 bases, and 7 bases separated the two germline ends. The germline V gene has CDR1 MNHNY and CDR2 SVGAGI (reference sequence). CDR3 sequence reads: CASSYSWGNEQFF. In nucleotides, the CDR3 is TGTGCCAGCAGTTACTCATGGGGTAATGAGCAGTTCTTC.